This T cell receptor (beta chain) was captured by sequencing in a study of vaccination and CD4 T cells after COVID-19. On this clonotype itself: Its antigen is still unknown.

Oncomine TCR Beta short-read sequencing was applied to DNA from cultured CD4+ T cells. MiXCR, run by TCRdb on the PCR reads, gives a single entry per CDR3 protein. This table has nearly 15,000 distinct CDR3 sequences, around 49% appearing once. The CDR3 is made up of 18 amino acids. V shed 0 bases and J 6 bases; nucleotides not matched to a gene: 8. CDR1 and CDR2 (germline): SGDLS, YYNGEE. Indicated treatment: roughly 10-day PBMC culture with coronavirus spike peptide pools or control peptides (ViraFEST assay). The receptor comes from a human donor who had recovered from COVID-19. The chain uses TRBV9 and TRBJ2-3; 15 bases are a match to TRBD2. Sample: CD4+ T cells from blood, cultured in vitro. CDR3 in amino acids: CASSVGTSGGARLDTQYF. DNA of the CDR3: TGTGCCAGCAGCGTAGGGACTAGCGGGGGGGCGCGGTTGGATACGCAGTATTTT.